The clone carrying this TCR beta chain was counted once. The antigen remains unidentified. RNA transcripts served as template for amplifying TCR beta CDR3 sequences. RT-PCR was first run with HTBI primers, then multiplex PCR in a second round. TCRdb redid the calling of the multiplex PCR reads with MiXCR, one entry per CDR3 protein. Of under 20,000 distinct CDR3 sequences listed, about half are singletons. The authors defined stable hyperthyroidism as no ophthalmopathy within 18 months of follow-up. Hyperthyroidism patients were newly diagnosed, under 2 months' duration, aged 18 to 65. About 10 ml of fresh blood yielded the PBMCs by density gradient. This sample was included in a study of Graves' ophthalmopathy and Graves' hyperthyroidism. The CDR3 sequence is 14 residues long. Germline CDR1 and CDR2: MNHEY and SMNVEV (reference sequence). With V trimmed by 11 bases and J by 1 base, 8 bases remained unmatched.

Study-level findings and limits: Among expanded thyroid clonotypes above 0.001 frequency, most also occurred in blood.

The clonotype was recovered from a woman in her 40s with stable Graves' hyperthyroidism. Sequencing was performed on peripheral blood. The chain recombines TRBV27 with TRBJ2-3; 8 nucleotides align to TRBD1. The CDR3 spells CASSQGAGTDTQYF. The CDR3 region has the DNA TGTGCCTCCTCGCAGGGGGCAGGCACAGATACGCAGTATTTT.